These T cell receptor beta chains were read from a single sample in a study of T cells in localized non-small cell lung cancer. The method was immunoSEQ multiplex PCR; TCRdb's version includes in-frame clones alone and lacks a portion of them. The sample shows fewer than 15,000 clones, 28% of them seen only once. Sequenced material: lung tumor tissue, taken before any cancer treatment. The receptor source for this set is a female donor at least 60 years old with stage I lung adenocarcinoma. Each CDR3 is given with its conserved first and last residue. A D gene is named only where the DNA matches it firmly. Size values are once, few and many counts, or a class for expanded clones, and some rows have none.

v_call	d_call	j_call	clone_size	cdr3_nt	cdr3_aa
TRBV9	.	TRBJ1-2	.	TGTGCCAGCAGTGAAAGAAGCGAGGGCTACACCTTC	CASSERSEGYTF
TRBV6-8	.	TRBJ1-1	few	TGTGCCAGCAGGCGACAGCGAAACACTGAAGCTTTCTTT	CASRRQRNTEAFF
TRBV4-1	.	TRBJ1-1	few	TGCGCCAGCAGCCAAGATGGAGGCGGGACTGAAGCTTTCTTT	CASSQDGGGTEAFF
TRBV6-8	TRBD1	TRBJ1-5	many	TGTGCCAGCAGTGCTCCCGGGACAGTCCTACCTTATAGCAATCAGCCCCAGCATTTT	CASSAPGTVLPYSNQPQHF
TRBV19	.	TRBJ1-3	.	TGTGCCAGTAGTATGTCCAGGCCCCTTCTAAGCGGTGGAAACACCATATATTTT	CASSMSRPLLSGGNTIYF
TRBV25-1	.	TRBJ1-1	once	TGTGCCAGCAGAAGGGGGGCGAACACTGAAGCTTTCTTT	CASRRGANTEAFF
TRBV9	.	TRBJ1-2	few	TGTGCCAGCAGCGTAGCGGACAGCAGCCCAAGATATGGCTACACCTTC	CASSVADSSPRYGYTF
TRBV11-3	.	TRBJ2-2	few	TGTGCCAGCAGCTTAGTTAAAGACACCGGGGAGCTGTTTTTT	CASSLVKDTGELFF
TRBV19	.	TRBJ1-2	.	TGTGCCAGTAGTATAGATCCTACGGGACGTCGCTTC	CASSIDPTGRRF
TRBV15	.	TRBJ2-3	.	TGTGCCACCAGCAGCGTTTTGACCCGCGGAACGCAGTATTTT	CATSSVLTRGTQYF
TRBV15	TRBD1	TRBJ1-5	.	TGTGCCACCAGCAGAGGGACAGGGGATTTCTTTAGCAATCAGCCCCAGCATTTT	CATSRGTGDFFSNQPQHF
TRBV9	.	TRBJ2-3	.	TGTGCCAGCAGCGCTCTGGTCGGAGCAAAAGATACGCAGTATTTT	CASSALVGAKDTQYF
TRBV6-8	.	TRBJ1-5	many	TGTGCCAGCAGTTACTCGGTGAATCAGCCCCAGCATTTT	CASSYSVNQPQHF
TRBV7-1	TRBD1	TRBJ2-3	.	TGTGCCAGCAGTTCGGTCGGTGACAGGGGCGCTCGAGATACGCAGTATTTT	CASSSVGDRGARDTQYF
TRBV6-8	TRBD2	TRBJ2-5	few	TGTGCCAGCAATACCTTAGCGGGGGGCTTCCAAGAGACCCAGTACTTC	CASNTLAGGFQETQYF
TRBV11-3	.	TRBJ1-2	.	TGTGCCAGCAGCTCAAAAGGGGGGCCGGGTGGCTACACCTTC	CASSSKGGPGGYTF
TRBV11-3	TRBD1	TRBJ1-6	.	TGTGCCAGCAGCTCGGGACAGGGGGTCTATAATTCACCCCTCCACTTT	CASSSGQGVYNSPLHF
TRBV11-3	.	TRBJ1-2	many	TGTGCCAGCAGCTCCTGGGAGAAGTTCTATGGCTACACCTTC	CASSSWEKFYGYTF
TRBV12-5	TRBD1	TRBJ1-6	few	TGTGCCAGCGGGACAGTTAATTCACCCCTCCACTTT	CASGTVNSPLHF
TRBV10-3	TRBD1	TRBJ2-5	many	TGTGCCATCAGTGAGTCCAACAGGGGGCGGCAAGAGACCCAGTACTTC	CAISESNRGRQETQYF
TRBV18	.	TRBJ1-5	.	TGTGCCAGCTCACCCGGCGGGGAATCGCCCCAGCATTTT	CASSPGGESPQHF
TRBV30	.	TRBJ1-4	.	TGTGCCTGGAGTGTTCGGCAGATTAATGAAAAACTGTTTTTT	CAWSVRQINEKLFF
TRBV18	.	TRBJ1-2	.	TGTGCCAGCTCACCTCCCCCGGATGGCTACACCTTC	CASSPPPDGYTF
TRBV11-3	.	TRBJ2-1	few	TGTGCCAGCAGCTCCCCTGGGGTGGGGGGAGTAGGCAATGAGCAGTTCTTC	CASSSPGVGGVGNEQFF
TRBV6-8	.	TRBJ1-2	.	TGTGCCAGCAGTGATTTCAGATGGACGGGCTACACCTTC	CASSDFRWTGYTF
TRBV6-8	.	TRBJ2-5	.	TGTGCCAGCAGTTACTCGCTCTGGGGTGGGGAGACCCAGTACTTC	CASSYSLWGGETQYF
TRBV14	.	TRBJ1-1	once	TGTGCCAGCAGTCCCAGGGGAGGAAACACTGAAGCTTTCTTT	CASSPRGGNTEAFF
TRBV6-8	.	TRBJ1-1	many	TGTGCCATCAGTGTAAGAAAAAACACTGAAGCTTTCTTT	CAISVRKNTEAFF
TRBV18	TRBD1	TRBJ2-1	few	TGTGCCAGCTCACCAACGGGACAGGGCGGTAATGAGCAGTTCTTC	CASSPTGQGGNEQFF
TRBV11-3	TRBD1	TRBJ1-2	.	TGTGCCAGCAGTCCTGGCTCGACAGGGGGAGGGCCGGGCTCTTATGGCTACACCTTC	CASSPGSTGGGPGSYGYTF
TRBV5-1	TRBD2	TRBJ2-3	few	TGCGCCAGCAGCTTGGGGACTAGCGGGACCACAGATACGCAGTATTTT	CASSLGTSGTTDTQYF
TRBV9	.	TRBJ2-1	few	TGTGCCAGCAGCGTTACTTCGGGAGAATATCAGGATGAGCAGTTCTTC	CASSVTSGEYQDEQFF
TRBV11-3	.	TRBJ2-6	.	TGTGCCAGCAGCCGAGGTGGGGGGCTCGGGGCCAACGTCCTGACTTTC	CASSRGGGLGANVLTF
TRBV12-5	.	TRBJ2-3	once	TGTGCTAGTGCCTGGTCCTCTAGCACAGATACGCAGTATTTT	CASAWSSSTDTQYF
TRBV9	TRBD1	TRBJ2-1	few	TGTGCCAGCAGCGGACAGGGGAGCTCCTACAATGAGCAGTTCTTC	CASSGQGSSYNEQFF
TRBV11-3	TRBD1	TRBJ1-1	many	TGTGCCAGCAGCTTAGATCCAGGGGGCCGGGGGACTGAAGCTTTCTTT	CASSLDPGGRGTEAFF
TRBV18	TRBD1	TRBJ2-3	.	TGTGCCAGCTCACCATTAGGGGGCCTTGGAGATACGCAGTATTTT	CASSPLGGLGDTQYF
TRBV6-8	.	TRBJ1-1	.	TGTGCCAGCAGTTACTCGTCGGCGGGAAACACTGAAGCTTTCTTT	CASSYSSAGNTEAFF
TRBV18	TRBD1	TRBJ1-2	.	TGTGCCAGCTCCCTGAGACAGGGGGACTATGGCTACACCTTC	CASSLRQGDYGYTF
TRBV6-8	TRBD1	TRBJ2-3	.	TGTGCCATCAGGCCCGGACAGGGCACAGATACGCAGTATTTT	CAIRPGQGTDTQYF
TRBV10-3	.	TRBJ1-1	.	TGTGCCATCAGTGAGTCGCAGGGGATGGACACTGAAGCTTTCTTT	CAISESQGMDTEAFF
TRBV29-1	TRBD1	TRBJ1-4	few	TGCAGCGTTGCTGGGGGACAGCTTAATGAAAAACTGTTTTTT	CSVAGGQLNEKLFF
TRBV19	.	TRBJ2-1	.	TGTGCCAGTAGTATCTCCCTATATGAGCAGTTCTTC	CASSISLYEQFF
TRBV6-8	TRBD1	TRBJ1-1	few	TGTGCCAGCAGTCCGGGACAGGACACTGAAGCTTTCTTT	CASSPGQDTEAFF
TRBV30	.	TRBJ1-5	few	TGTGCCTGGAGTACAGGGATGAGAGATCAGCCCCAGCATTTT	CAWSTGMRDQPQHF
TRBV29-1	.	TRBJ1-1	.	TGCAGCGTTGGTAGAGGGATGGCTGAAGCTTTCTTT	CSVGRGMAEAFF